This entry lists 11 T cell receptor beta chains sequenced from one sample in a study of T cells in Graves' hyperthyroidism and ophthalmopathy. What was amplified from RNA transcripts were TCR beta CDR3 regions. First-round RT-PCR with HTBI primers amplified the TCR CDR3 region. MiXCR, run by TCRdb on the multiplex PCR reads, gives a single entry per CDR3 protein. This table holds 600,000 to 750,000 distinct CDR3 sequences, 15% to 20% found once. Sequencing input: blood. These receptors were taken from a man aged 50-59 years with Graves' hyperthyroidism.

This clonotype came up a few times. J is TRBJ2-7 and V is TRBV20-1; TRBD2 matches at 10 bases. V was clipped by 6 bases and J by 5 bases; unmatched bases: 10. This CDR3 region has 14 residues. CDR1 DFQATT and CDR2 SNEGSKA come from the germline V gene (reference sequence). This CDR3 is CSAPKREGRDEQYF. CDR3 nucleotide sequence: TGCAGTGCCCCCAAGCGGGAGGGCAGGGACGAGCAGTACTTC.

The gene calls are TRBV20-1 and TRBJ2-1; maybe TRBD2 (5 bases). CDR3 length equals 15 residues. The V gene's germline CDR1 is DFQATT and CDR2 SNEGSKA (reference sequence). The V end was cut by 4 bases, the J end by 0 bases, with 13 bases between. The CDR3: CSATTRTSSYNEQFF. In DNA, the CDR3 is TGCAGTGCTACTACTAGAACGAGCTCCTACAATGAGCAGTTCTTC.

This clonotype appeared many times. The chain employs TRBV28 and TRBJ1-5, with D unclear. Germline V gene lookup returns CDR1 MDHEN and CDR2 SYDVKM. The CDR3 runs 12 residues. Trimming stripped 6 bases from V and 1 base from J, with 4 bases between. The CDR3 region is CASSTSNQPQHF. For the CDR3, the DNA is TGTGCCAGCAGCACAAGCAATCAGCCCCAGCATTTT.

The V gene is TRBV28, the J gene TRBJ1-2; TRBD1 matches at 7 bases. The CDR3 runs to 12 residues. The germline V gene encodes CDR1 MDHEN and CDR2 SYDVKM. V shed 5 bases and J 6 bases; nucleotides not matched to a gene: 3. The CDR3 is CASSEGANGYTF. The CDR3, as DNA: TGTGCCAGCAGTGAGGGGGCGAATGGCTACACCTTC.

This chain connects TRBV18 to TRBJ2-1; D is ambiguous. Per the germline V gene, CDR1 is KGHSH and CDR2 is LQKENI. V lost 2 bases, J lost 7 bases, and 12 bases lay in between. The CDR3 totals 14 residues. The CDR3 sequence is CASSPYGDRNEQFF. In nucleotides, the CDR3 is TGTGCCAGCTCACCATATGGGGATCGGAATGAGCAGTTCTTC.

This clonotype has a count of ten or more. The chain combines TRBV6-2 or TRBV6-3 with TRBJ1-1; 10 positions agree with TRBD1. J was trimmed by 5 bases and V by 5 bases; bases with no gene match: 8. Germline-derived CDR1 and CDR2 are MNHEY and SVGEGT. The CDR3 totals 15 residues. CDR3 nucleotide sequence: TGTGCCAGCAGTGCCGACAGGGGGCGAGGGACTGAAGCTTTCTTT. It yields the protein CASSADRGRGTEAFF.

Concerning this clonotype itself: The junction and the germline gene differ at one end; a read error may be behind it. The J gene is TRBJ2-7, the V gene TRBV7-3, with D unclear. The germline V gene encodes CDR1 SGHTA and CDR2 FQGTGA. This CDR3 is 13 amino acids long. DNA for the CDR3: TGCGCCAGCAGCCAGCAAGAATGGGACGAGCAGTACTTC. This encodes CASSQQEWDEQYF.

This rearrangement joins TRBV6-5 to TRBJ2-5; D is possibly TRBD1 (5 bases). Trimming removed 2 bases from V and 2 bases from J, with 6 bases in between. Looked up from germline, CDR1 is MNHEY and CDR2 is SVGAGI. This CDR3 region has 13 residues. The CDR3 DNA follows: TGTGCCAGCAGTTACCCAGGGCAAGAGACCCAGTACTTC. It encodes CASSYPGQETQYF.

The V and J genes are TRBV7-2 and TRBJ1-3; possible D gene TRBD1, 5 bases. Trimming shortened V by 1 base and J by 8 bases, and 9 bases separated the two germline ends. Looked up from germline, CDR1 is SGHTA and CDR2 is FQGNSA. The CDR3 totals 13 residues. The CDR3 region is CASSLDVGDTIYF. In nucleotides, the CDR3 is TGTGCCAGCAGCTTAGACGTGGGGGACACCATATATTTT.

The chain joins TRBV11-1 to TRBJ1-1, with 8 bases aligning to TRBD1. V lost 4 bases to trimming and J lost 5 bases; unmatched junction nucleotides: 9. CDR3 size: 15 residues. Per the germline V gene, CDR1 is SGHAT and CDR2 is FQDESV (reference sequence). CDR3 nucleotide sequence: TGTGCCAGCAGCTATACCAGGGGGCGGGATACTGAAGCTTTCTTT. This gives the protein CASSYTRGRDTEAFF.

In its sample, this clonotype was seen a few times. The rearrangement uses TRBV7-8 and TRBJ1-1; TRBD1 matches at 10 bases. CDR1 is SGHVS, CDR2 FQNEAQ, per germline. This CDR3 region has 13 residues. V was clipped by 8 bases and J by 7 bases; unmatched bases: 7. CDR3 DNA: TGTGCCAGCGCACGGGACAGGGGAGTTGAAGCTTTCTTT. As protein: CASARDRGVEAFF.